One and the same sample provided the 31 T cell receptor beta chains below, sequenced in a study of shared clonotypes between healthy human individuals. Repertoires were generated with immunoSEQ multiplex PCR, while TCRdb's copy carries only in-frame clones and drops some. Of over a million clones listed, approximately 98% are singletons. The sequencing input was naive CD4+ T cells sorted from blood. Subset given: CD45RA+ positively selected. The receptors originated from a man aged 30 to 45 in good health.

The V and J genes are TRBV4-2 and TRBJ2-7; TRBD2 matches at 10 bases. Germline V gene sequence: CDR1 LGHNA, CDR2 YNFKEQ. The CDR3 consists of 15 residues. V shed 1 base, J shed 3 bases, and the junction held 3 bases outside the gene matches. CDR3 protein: CASSQAVAGGYEQYF. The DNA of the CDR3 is TGTGCCAGCAGCCAAGCGGTAGCGGGAGGCTACGAGCAGTACTTC.

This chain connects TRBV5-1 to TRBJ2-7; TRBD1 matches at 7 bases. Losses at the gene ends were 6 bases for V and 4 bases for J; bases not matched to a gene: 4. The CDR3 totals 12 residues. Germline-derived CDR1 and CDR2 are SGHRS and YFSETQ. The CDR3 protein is CASKGAAYEQYF. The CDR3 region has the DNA TGCGCCAGCAAGGGGGCGGCTTACGAGCAGTACTTC.

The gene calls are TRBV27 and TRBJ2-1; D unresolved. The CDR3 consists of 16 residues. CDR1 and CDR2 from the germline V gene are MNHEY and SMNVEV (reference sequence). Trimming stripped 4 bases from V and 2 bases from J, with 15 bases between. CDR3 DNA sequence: TGTGCCAGCAGTTCCCAGGCGGTTCCCGCCTACAATGAGCAGTTCTTC. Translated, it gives CASSSQAVPAYNEQFF.

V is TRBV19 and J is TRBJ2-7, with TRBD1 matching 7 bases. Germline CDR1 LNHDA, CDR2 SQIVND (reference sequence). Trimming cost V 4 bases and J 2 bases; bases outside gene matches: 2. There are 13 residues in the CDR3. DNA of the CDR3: TGTGCCAGTAGTAGACAGGGTACCTACGAGCAGTACTTC. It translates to CASSRQGTYEQYF.

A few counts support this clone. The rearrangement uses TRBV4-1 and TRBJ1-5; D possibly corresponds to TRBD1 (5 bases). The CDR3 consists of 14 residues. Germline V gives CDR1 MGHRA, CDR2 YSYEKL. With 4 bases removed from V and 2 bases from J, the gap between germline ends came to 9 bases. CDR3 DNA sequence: TGCGCCAGCAGCCCCCGGGACGGCAATCAGCCCCAGCATTTT. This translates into CASSPRDGNQPQHF.

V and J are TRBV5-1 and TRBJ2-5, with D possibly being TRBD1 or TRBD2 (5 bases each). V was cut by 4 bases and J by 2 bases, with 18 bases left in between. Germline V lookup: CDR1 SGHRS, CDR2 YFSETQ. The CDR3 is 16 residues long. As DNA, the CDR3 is TGCGCCAGCAGCCCGCCGAGGGCAGGGCCACAAGAGACCCAGTACTTC. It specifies CASSPPRAGPQETQYF.

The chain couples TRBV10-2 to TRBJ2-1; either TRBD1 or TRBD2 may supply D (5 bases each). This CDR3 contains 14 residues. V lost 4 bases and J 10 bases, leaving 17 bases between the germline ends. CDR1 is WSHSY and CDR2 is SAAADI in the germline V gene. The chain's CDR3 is CASSGPGPLKEQFF. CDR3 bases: TGCGCCAGCAGTGGACCGGGGCCGTTGAAGGAGCAGTTCTTC.

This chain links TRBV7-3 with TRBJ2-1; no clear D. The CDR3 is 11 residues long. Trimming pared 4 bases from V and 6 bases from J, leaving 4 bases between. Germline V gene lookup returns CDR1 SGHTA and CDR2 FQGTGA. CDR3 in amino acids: CASSSSNEQFF. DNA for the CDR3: TGTGCCAGCAGCTCCAGCAATGAGCAGTTCTTC.

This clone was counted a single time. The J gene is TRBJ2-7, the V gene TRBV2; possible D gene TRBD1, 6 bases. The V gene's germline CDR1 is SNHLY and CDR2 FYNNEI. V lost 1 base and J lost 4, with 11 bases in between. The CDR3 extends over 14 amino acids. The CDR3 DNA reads TGTGCCAGCAGTGAAGAGACAGGTTTATACGAGCAGTACTTC. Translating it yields CASSEETGLYEQYF.

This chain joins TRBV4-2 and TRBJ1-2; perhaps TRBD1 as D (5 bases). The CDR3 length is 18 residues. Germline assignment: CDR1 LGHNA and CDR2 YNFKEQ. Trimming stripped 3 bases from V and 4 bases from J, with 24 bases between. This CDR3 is CASSQKPGPLSPSYGYTF. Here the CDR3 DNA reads TGTGCCAGCAGCCAGAAACCGGGACCCCTAAGCCCGAGCTATGGCTACACCTTC.

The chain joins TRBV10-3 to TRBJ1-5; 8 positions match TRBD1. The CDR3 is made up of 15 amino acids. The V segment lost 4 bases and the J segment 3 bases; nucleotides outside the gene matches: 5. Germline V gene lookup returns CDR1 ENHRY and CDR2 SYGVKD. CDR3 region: CAISGDRSFNQPQHF. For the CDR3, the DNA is TGTGCCATCAGTGGGGACAGGAGCTTCAATCAGCCCCAGCATTTT.

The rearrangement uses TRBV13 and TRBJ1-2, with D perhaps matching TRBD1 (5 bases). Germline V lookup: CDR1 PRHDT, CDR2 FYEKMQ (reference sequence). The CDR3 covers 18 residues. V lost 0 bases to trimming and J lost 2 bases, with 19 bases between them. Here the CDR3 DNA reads TGTGCCAGCAGCTTAGGAGGGAGTTTTACAGGATCGAACTATGGCTACACCTTC. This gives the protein CASSLGGSFTGSNYGYTF.

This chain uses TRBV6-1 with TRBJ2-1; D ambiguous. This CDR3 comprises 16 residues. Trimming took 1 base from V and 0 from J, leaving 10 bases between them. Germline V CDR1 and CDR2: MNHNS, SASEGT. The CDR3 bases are TGTGCCAGCAGTGAAGTGCTGAAAAGCTCCTACAATGAGCAGTTCTTC. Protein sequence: CASSEVLKSSYNEQFF.

Written as DNA, the CDR3 is TGTGCCAGCAGCTCCGGGGGGGCGGGGGCTGATCAGCCCCAGCATTTT. Its protein product is CASSSGGAGADQPQHF. This chain joins TRBV5-4 and TRBJ1-5; weak D call: TRBD1 (6 bases). Deletions cut 3 bases from V and 5 bases from J, with 18 bases between. The CDR3 is 16 amino acids. Germline lookup yields CDR1 SGHNT and CDR2 YYREEE (reference sequence).

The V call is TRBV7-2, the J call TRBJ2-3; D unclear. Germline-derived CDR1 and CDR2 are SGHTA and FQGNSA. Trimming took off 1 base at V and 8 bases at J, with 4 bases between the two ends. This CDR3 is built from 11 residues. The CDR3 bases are TGTGCCAGCAGCTTAGGCGGTACGCAGTATTTT. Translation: CASSLGGTQYF.

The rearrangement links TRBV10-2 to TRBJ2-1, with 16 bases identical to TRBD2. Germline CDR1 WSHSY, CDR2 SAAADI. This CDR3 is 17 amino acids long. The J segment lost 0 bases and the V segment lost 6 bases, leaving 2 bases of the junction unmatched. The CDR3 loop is CASRGLAGGLSYNEQFF. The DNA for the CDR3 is TGCGCCAGCAGGGGACTAGCGGGAGGGCTCTCCTACAATGAGCAGTTCTTC.

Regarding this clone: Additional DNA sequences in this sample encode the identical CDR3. In nucleotides, the CDR3 is TGCGCCAGCAGCGCACAGGGTGACTATGGCTACACCTTC. Translating gives CASSAQGDYGYTF. J is TRBJ1-2 and V is TRBV5-1; TRBD1 might be the D (6 bases). Looked up from germline, CDR1 is SGHRS and CDR2 is YFSETQ. The CDR3 runs 13 residues. The germline V and J ends were trimmed by 4 bases and 3 bases, with 10 bases remaining between them.

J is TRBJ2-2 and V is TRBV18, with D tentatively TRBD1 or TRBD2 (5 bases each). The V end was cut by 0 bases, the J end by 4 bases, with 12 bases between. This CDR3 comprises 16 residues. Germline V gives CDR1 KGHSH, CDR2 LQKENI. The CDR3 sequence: CASSPPSGQVTGELFF. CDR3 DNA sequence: TGTGCCAGCTCACCACCGAGCGGACAAGTCACCGGGGAGCTGTTTTTT.

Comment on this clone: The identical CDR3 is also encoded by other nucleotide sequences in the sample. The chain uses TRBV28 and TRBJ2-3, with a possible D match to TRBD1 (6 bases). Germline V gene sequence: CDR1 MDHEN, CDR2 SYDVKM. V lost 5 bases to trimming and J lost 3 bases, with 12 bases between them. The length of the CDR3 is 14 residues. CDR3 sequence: CASSPDRRTDTQYF. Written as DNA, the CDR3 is TGTGCCAGCAGTCCAGACAGGCGGACAGATACGCAGTATTTT.

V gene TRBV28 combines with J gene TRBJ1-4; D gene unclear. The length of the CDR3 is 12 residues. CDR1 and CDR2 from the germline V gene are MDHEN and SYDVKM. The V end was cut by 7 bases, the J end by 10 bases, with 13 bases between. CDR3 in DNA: TGTGCCAGCACCGCAAATTTTGGAAAACTGTTTTTT. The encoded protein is CASTANFGKLFF.

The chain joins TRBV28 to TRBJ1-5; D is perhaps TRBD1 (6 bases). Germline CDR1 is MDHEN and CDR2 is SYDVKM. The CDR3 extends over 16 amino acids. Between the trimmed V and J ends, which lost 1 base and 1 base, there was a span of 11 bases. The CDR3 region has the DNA TGTGCCAGCAGTTTATATCAGGGGTTGAGCAATCAGCCCCAGCATTTT. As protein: CASSLYQGLSNQPQHF.

CDR3 loop: CASRKRRDGYEQYF. DNA for the CDR3: TGTGCCAGCAGAAAACGACGGGACGGCTACGAGCAGTACTTC. The rearrangement joins TRBV2 to TRBJ2-7; D may be TRBD1 or TRBD2 (5 bases each). Germline V gene sequence: CDR1 SNHLY, CDR2 FYNNEI. The CDR3 extends over 14 amino acids. Trimming shortened V by 6 bases and J by 3 bases, and 15 bases separated the two germline ends.

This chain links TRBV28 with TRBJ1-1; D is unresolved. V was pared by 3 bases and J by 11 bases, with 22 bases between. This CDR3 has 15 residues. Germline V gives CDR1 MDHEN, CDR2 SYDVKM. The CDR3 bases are TGTGCCAGCAGTTTTCGCCCCCCTCAGGATCCTGTTGCTTTCTTT. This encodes CASSFRPPQDPVAFF.

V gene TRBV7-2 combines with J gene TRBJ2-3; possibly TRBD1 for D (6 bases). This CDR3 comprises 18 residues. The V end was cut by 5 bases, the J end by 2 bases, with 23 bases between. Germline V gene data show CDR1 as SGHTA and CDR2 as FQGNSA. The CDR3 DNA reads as TGTGCCAGCAGCAAACAGGGCCAGCACTCGGTTCTCACAGATACGCAGTATTTT. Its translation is CASSKQGQHSVLTDTQYF.

CDR3: CASSLFTGQGNYEQYF. The CDR3 DNA reads TGCGCCAGCAGCTTATTCACTGGACAGGGTAACTACGAGCAGTACTTC. This chain uses TRBV5-1 with TRBJ2-7, with 8 bases matching TRBD1. The germline CDR1 and CDR2 sequences are SGHRS and YFSETQ. The CDR3 runs to 16 residues. V dropped 2 bases and J dropped 3; count of bases not matched to a gene: 10.

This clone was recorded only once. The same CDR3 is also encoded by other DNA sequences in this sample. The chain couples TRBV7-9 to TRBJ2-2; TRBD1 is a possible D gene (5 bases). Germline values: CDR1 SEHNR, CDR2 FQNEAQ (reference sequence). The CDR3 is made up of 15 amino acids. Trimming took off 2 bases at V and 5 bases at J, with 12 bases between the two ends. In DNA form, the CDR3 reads TGTGCCAGCAGCTTAAGGCAGGGAAGGACCGGGGAGCTGTTTTTT. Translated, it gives CASSLRQGRTGELFF.

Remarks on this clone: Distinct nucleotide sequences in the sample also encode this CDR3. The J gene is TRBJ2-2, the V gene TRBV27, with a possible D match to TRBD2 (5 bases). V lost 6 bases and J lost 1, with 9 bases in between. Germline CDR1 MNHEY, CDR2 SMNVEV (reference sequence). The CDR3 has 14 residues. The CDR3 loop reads CASRLAGNTGELFF. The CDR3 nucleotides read TGTGCCAGCAGGCTAGCAGGGAACACCGGGGAGCTGTTTTTT.

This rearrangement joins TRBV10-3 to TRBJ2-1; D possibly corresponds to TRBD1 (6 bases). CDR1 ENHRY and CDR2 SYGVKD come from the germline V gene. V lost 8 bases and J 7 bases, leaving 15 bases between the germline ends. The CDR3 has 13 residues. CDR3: CAISPYTGNEQFF. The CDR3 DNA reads TGTGCCATCTCCCCCTACACAGGGAATGAGCAGTTCTTC.

The DNA for the CDR3 is TGTGCCAGCAATCCGACTAGCGGGAGCGACCTGTTGCACGAGCAGTACTTC. Encoded protein: CASNPTSGSDLLHEQYF. This chain links TRBV25-1 with TRBJ2-7; 12 nucleotides align to TRBD2. The germline V gene has CDR1 MGHDK and CDR2 SYGVNS. Unmatched junction bases numbered 15, after V lost 7 bases and J lost 5 bases. CDR3 size: 17 residues.

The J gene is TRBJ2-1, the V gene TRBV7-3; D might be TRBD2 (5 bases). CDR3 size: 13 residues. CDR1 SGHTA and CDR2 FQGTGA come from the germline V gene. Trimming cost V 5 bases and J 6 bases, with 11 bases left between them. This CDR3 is CASSQVGGNEQFF. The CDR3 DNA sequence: TGTGCCAGCAGCCAGGTAGGAGGCAATGAGCAGTTCTTC.

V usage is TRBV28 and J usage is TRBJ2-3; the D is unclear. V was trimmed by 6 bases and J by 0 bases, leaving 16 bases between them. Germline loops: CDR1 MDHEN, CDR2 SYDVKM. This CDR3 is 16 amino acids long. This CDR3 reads CASSPPVGTSTDTQYF. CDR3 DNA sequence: TGTGCCAGCAGCCCCCCGGTAGGAACTAGCACAGATACGCAGTATTTT.